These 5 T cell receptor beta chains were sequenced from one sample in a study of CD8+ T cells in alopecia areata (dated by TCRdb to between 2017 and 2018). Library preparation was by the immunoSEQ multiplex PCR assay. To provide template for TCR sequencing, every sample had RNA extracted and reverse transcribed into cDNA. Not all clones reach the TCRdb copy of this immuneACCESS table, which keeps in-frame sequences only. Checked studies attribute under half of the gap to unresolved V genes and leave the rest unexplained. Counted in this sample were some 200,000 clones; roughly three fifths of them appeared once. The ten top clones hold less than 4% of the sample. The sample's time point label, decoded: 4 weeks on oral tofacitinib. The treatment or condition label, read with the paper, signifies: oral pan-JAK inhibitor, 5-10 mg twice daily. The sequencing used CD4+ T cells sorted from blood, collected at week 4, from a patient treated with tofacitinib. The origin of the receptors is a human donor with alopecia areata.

The CDR3 spells CASSQDPTIEAFF. CDR3 in DNA: TGTGCCAGCAGTCAAGACCCGACCATAGAAGCTTTCTTT. The J gene is TRBJ1-1, the V gene TRBV9, with D unresolved. Trimming took 5 bases from V and 8 from J, leaving 16 bases between them. CDR1 and CDR2 from the germline V gene are SGDLS and YYNGEE. The CDR3 contains 13 residues.

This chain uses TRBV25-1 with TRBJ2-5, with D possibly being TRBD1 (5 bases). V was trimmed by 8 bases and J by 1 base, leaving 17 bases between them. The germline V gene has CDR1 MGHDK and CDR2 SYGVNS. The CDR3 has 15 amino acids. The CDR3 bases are TGTGCCAGCGGTAACGCACAGGCTCCCCAAGAGACCCAGTACTTC. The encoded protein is CASGNAQAPQETQYF.

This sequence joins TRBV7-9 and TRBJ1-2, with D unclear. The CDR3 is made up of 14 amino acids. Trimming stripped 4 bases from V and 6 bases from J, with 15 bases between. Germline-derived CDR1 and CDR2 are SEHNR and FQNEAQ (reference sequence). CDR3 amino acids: CASSSNPGSHGYTF. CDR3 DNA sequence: TGTGCCAGCAGCTCTAACCCGGGGTCCCATGGCTACACCTTC.

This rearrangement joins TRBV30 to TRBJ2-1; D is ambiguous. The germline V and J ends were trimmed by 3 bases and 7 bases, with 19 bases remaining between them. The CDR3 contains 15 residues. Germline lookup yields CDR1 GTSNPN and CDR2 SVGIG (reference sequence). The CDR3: CAWSGDEVGTNEQFF. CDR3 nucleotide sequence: TGTGCCTGGAGCGGAGATGAGGTGGGCACAAATGAGCAGTTCTTC. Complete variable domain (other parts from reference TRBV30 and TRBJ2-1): SQTIHQWPATLVQPVGSPLSLECTVEGTSNPNLYWYRQAAGRGLQLLFYSVGIGQISSEVPQNLSASRPQDRQFILSSKKLLLSDSGFYLCAWSGDEVGTNEQFFGPGTRLTVL.

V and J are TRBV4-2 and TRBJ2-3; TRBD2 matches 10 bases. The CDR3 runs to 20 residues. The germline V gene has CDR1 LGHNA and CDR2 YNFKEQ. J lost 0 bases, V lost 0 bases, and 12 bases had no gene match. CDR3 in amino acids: CASSQEPRAGGPLSTDTQYF. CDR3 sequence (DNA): TGTGCCAGCAGCCAAGAACCCCGAGCGGGGGGGCCCCTCAGCACAGATACGCAGTATTTT.